This T cell receptor beta chain is drawn from a study of blood T cell repertoires in COVID-19. As for the study in general: Both acute and convalescent COVID-19 samples were obtained from the United States, Italy and Spain. Sources were T cells, B-cell-depleted T cells, or PBMCs; the material itself was cDNA or gDNA.

Per the original methods: It was from reference gene primer amplification that nucleated cell counts were estimated. This table comes from immunoSEQ multiplex PCR, and its TCRdb copy is limited to in-frame clones, with some not included. D and trimming were read from the DNA, whereas the V and J calls and clone size are those reported in that table. This table has 130,000 to 150,000 clones, around 89% appearing once. The V gene lost 2 bases and the J gene lost 0 bases, with 8 bases spanning the gap. Looked up from germline, CDR1 is MNHEY and CDR2 is SMNVEV (reference sequence). The CDR3 covers 14 residues.

The sample consisted of PBMCs or T cells enriched from blood (not recorded which). The J gene is TRBJ2-7, the V gene TRBV27; D gene uncertain. The sequence derives from a woman in her twenties or thirties with acute COVID-19. The CDR3 sequence is CASSLRASSYEQYF. CDR3 DNA sequence: TGTGCCAGCAGTTTACGCGCGAGCTCCTACGAGCAGTACTTC.